This T cell receptor beta chain was captured by sequencing in a study of identifying expanded T cells in peripheral blood. Study-wide results and caveats: Two-week clone count variance significantly increased as total template count grew. Over two and four weeks, about 16 and 20 clones changed, versus 1.2 between replicates.

No infections or other immune events were documented during collection. The protocol was immunoSEQ multiplex PCR, while the TCRdb copy is restricted to in-frame clones and leaves out a portion. The sample includes about 86,000 clones, 70% to 90% seen only once; the top ten take 4.5%. The CDR3 covers 18 residues. Turning to this clone: Antigen unknown.

The sample was blood. The chain recombines TRBV21-1 with TRBJ2-7. TRBV21-1 is a documented pseudogene. This clonotype was obtained from a person between 18 and 75 years old in good health. CDR3 sequence reads: CASSSPDGSSPNTYEQYF. CDR3 nucleotides: TGTGCCAGCAGCTCTCCGGACGGAAGTTCTCCAAATACCTACGAGCAGTACTTC.